This TCR beta chain was obtained from a study of blood T cell repertoires in COVID-19. The method was immunoSEQ multiplex PCR; TCRdb's version includes in-frame clones alone and lacks a portion of them. The sample has approximately 290,000 clones; 80% to 85% are singletons. CDR3 length equals 15 residues. Germline V gives CDR1 MNHEY, CDR2 SVGAGI. Trimming pared 0 bases from V and 8 bases from J, leaving 13 bases between. The rearrangement links TRBV6-5 to TRBJ2-2; TRBD2 is a possible D gene (5 bases). The clonotype originates from a person aged 70 to 85 with COVID-19, enrolled during active disease. The sample was peripheral blood. The CDR3 region has the DNA TGTGCCAGCAGTTACTCGAACCGGGGATGGGGGGAGCTGTTTTTT. It encodes CASSYSNRGWGELFF.